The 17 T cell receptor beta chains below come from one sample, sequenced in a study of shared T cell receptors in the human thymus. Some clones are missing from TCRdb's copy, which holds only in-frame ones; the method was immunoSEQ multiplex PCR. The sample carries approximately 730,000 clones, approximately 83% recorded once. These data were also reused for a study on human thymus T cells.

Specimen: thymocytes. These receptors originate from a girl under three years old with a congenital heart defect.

As DNA, the CDR3 is TGTGCCAGCAGCGTAGGGGGACACCGGGACTACGAGCAGTACTTC. This codes for CASSVGGHRDYEQYF. V and J are TRBV9 and TRBJ2-7; maybe TRBD1 (6 bases). V gave up 0 bases and J gave up 3 bases, with 13 bases separating them. The CDR3 totals 15 residues. The germline V gene encodes CDR1 SGDLS and CDR2 YYNGEE.

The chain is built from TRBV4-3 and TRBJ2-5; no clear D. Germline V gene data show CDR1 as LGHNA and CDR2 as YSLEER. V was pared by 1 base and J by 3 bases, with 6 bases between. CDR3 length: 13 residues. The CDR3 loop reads CASSQGQKETQYF. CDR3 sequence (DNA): TGCGCCAGCAGCCAAGGGCAGAAAGAGACCCAGTACTTC.

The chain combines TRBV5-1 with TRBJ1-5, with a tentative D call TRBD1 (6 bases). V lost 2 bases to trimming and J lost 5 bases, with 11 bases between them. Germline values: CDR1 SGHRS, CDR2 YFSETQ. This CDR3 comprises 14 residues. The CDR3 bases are TGCGCCAGCAGCTTCGGGGGGCTATATCAGCCCCAGCATTTT. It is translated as CASSFGGLYQPQHF.

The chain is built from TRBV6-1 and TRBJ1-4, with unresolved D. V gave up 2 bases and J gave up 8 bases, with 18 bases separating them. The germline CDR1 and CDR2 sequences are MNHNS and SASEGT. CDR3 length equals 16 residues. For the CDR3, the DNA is TGTGCCAGCAGTGAAAGGTTTCTACCTCAGCGGGAAAAACTGTTTTTT. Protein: CASSERFLPQREKLFF.

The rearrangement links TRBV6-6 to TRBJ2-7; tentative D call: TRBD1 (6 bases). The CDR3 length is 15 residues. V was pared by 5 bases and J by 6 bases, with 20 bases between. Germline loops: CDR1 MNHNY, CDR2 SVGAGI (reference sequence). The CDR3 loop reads CASSPGRTAQGEQYF. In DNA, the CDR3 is TGTGCCAGCAGTCCAGGTAGGACAGCTCAAGGCGAGCAGTACTTC.

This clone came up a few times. The CDR3: CASRPTGSGANVLTF. The CDR3 DNA reads as TGTGCCAGCAGACCCACAGGCTCTGGGGCCAACGTCCTGACTTTC. The chain couples TRBV6-4 to TRBJ2-6; TRBD1 might be the D (5 bases). The V and J ends lost 6 bases and 0 bases respectively, with 9 bases between them. The CDR3 covers 15 residues. Germline lookup yields CDR1 MRHNA and CDR2 SNTAGT.

CDR3 sequence: CATSWDPRGSAEAFF. DNA for the CDR3: TGTGCCACCAGCTGGGACCCTCGGGGGAGTGCTGAAGCTTTCTTT. V is TRBV15 and J is TRBJ1-1, with D possibly matching TRBD1 (5 bases). V was clipped by 5 bases and J by 6 bases, with 19 bases between them. The CDR3 sequence is 15 residues long. Germline loops: CDR1 LNHNV, CDR2 YYDKDF (reference sequence).

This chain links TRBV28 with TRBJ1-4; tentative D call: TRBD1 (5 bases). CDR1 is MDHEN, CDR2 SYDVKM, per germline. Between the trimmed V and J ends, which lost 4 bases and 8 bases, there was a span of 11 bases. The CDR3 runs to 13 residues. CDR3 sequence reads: CASSWQGSEKLFF. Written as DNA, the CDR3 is TGTGCCAGCAGTTGGCAGGGATCCGAAAAACTGTTTTTT.

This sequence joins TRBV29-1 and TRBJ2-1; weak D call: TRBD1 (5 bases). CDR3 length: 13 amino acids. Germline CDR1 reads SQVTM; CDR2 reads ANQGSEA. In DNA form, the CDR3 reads TGCAGTGTACAAGGGGCGCCCGTTGGTGAGCAGTTCTTC. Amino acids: CSVQGAPVGEQFF.

CDR3: CASSRRAGPRRAQHF. CDR3 nucleotide sequence: TGTGCCAGCAGTCGTAGGGCAGGGCCCCGCCGGGCCCAGCATTTT. V is TRBV6-5 and J is TRBJ1-5, with D possibly TRBD1 on 5 matching bases. V shed 5 bases and J shed 11 bases, with 22 bases lying between them. This CDR3 has 15 amino acids. CDR1 and CDR2 (germline): MNHEY, SVGAGI.

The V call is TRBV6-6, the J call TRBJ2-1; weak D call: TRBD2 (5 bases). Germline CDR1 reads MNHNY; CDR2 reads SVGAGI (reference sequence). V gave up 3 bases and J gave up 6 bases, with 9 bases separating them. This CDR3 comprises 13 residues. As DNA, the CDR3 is TGTGCCAGCAGTTATGCTAGCCTCAATGAGCAGTTCTTC. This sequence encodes CASSYASLNEQFF.

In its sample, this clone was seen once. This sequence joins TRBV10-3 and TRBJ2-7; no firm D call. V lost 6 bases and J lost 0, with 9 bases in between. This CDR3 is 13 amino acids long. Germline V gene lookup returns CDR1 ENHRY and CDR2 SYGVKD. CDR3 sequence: CAISLQSSYEQYF. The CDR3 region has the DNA TGTGCCATCAGCCTACAGAGCTCCTACGAGCAGTACTTC.

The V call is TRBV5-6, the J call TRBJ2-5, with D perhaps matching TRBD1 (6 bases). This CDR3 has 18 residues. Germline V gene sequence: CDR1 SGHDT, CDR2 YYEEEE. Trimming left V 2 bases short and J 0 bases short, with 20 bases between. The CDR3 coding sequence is TGTGCCAGCAGCTTCGGCCAGGGGTTGGGTTGGTACCAAGAGACCCAGTACTTC. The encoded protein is CASSFGQGLGWYQETQYF.

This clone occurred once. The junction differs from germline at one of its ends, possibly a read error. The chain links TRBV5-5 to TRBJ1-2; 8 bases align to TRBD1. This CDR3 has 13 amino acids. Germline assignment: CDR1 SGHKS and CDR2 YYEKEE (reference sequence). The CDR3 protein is CASSPTGGNGHTF. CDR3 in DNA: TGTGCCAGCAGCCCCACAGGGGGTAATGGCCACACCTTC.

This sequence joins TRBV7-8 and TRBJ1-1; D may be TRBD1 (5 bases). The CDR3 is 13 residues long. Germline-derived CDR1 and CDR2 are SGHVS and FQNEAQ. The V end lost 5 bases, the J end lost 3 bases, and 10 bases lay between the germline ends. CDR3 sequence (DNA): TGTGCCAGCAGCACCGACAGAGACACTGAAGCTTTCTTT. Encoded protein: CASSTDRDTEAFF.

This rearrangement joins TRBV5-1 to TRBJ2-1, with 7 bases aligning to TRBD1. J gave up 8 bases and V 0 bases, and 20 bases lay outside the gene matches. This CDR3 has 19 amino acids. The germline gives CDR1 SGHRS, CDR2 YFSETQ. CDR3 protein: CASSLAGDSPLDGIHEQFF. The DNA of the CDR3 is TGCGCCAGCAGCTTGGCAGGGGACAGCCCCCTCGACGGGATCCATGAGCAGTTCTTC.

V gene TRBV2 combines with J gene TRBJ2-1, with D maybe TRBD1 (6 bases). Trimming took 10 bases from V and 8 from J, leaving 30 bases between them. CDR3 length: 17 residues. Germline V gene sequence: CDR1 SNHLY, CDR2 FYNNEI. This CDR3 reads CATVVPGTRDLWDEQFF. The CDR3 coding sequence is TGTGCCACGGTGGTTCCCGGGACAAGGGACCTTTGGGATGAGCAGTTCTTC.